This record looks at one T cell receptor beta chain sequence and its context. This record comes from a study of control samples from healthy donors and cancer patients. Assay: immunoSEQ multiplex PCR; the TCRdb copy retains only in-frame clones and omits some. The repertoire has approximately 150,000 clones, 75% to 90% of them found once; the top ten carry 4.9%. The CDR3 is 15 amino acids. V shed 5 bases and J shed 4 bases, with 17 bases lying between them. Germline assignment: CDR1 SGHTA and CDR2 FQGNSA. This chain connects TRBV7-2 to TRBJ1-2; D possibly corresponds to TRBD1 (5 bases). This clonotype was sampled from a man in his thirties or forties in good health. The sample was blood. Here the CDR3 reads CASSLVRGAGYGYTF. CDR3 bases: TGTGCCAGCAGCCTGGTCCGGGGCGCGGGCTATGGCTACACCTTC.